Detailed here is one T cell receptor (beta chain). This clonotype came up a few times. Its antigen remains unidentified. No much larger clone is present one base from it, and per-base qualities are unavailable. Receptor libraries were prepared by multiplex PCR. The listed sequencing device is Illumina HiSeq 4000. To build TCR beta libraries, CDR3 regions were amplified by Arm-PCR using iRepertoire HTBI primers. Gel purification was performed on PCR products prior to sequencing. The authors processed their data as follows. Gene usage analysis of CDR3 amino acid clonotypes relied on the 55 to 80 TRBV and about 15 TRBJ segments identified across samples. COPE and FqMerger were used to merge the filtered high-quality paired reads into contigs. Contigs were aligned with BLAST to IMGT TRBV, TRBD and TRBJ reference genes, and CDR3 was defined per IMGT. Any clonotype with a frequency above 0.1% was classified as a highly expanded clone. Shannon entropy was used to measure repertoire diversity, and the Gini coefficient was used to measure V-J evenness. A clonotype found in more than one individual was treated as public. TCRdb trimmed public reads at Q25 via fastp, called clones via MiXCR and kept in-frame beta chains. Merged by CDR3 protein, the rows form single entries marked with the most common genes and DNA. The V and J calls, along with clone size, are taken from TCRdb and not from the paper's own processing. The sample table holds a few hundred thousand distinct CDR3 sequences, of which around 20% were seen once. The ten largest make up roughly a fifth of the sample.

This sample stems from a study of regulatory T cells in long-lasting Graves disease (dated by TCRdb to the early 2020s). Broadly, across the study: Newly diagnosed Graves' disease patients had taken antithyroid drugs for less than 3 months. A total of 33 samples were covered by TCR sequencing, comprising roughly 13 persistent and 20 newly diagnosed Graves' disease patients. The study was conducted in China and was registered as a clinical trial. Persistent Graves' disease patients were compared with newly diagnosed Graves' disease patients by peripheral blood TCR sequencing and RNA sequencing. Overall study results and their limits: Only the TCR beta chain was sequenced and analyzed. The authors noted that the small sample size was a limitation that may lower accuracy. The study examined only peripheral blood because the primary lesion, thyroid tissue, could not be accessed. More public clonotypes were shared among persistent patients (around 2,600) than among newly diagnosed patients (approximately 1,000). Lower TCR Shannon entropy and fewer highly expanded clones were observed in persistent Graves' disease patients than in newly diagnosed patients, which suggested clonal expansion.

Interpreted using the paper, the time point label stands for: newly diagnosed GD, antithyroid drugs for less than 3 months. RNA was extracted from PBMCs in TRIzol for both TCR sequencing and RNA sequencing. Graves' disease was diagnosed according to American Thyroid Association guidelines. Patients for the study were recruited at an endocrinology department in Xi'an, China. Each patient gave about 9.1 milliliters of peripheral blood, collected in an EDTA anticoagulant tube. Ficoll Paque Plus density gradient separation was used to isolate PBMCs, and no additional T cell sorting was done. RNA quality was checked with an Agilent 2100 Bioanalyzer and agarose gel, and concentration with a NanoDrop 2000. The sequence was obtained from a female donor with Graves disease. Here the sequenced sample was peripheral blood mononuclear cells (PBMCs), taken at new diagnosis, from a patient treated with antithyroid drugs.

The DNA is as follows: TGCAGTGCTAGAGATCTCTTAACGGGAGTAGCCAAAAACATTCAGTACTTC. Translated, it gives CSARDLLTGVAKNIQYF. The chain joins TRBV20-1 to TRBJ2-4, with TRBD2 tentatively as D gene (6 bases match). The germline ends are 15 bases apart after V is trimmed by 0 bases and J by 0 bases. Its CDR3 holds 17 amino acids, cysteine through phenylalanine. The entry retains the CDR3 DNA only, 51 bases that are in frame from base 1. Via the germline V gene (reference sequence), CDR1 is DFQATT and CDR2 SNEGSKA.